These 4 T cell receptor beta chains were all obtained from the same sample, sequenced in a study of blood T cell repertoires in COVID-19. Assay used: immunoSEQ multiplex PCR; TCRdb lists only in-frame clones, some missing. The table lists approximately 220,000 clones, about 83% of them singletons. Sequences were obtained from PBMCs or T cells enriched from blood (not recorded which). These receptor sequences come from a woman in her 40s who had recovered from COVID-19.

The rearrangement joins TRBV10-3 to TRBJ1-2; D is ambiguous. Germline CDR1 and CDR2: ENHRY and SYGVKD. The V end lost 4 bases, the J end lost 5 bases, and 29 bases lay between the germline ends. The CDR3 has 19 amino acids. The DNA of the CDR3 is TGTGCCATCAGTGGGACCGCTGGGAGAACGGAGCGCTTTAATTATGGCTACACCTTC. It yields the protein CAISGTAGRTERFNYGYTF.

This rearrangement joins TRBV7-2 to TRBJ2-1; TRBD2 aligns across 7 bases. J gave up 0 bases and V 1 base, and 6 bases lay outside the gene matches. CDR3 length: 17 amino acids. Germline lookup yields CDR1 SGHTA and CDR2 FQGNSA. The CDR3 reads CASSLEGAGSSYNEQFF. The DNA for the CDR3 is TGTGCCAGCAGCTTAGAGGGAGCGGGAAGCTCCTACAATGAGCAGTTCTTC.

The chain carries TRBV7-9 and TRBJ2-2, with 7 positions matching TRBD1. The CDR3 is made up of 14 amino acids. CDR1 and CDR2 (germline): SEHNR, FQNEAQ (reference sequence). V trimming: 7 bases; J trimming: 7 bases; junction bases outside the gene matches: 9. CDR3 coding DNA: TGTGCCAGCACCACGGGACAGCAGATCGGGGAGCTGTTTTTT. This codes for CASTTGQQIGELFF.

This chain joins TRBV29-1 and TRBJ1-5; TRBD1 is a possible D gene (6 bases). V gave up 4 bases and J gave up 4 bases, with 11 bases separating them. This CDR3 has 13 residues. Germline V gene data show CDR1 as SQVTM and CDR2 as ANQGSEA. The chain's CDR3 is CSVARDINQPQHF. The CDR3 nucleotides are TGCAGCGTTGCTAGGGACATTAATCAGCCCCAGCATTTT.